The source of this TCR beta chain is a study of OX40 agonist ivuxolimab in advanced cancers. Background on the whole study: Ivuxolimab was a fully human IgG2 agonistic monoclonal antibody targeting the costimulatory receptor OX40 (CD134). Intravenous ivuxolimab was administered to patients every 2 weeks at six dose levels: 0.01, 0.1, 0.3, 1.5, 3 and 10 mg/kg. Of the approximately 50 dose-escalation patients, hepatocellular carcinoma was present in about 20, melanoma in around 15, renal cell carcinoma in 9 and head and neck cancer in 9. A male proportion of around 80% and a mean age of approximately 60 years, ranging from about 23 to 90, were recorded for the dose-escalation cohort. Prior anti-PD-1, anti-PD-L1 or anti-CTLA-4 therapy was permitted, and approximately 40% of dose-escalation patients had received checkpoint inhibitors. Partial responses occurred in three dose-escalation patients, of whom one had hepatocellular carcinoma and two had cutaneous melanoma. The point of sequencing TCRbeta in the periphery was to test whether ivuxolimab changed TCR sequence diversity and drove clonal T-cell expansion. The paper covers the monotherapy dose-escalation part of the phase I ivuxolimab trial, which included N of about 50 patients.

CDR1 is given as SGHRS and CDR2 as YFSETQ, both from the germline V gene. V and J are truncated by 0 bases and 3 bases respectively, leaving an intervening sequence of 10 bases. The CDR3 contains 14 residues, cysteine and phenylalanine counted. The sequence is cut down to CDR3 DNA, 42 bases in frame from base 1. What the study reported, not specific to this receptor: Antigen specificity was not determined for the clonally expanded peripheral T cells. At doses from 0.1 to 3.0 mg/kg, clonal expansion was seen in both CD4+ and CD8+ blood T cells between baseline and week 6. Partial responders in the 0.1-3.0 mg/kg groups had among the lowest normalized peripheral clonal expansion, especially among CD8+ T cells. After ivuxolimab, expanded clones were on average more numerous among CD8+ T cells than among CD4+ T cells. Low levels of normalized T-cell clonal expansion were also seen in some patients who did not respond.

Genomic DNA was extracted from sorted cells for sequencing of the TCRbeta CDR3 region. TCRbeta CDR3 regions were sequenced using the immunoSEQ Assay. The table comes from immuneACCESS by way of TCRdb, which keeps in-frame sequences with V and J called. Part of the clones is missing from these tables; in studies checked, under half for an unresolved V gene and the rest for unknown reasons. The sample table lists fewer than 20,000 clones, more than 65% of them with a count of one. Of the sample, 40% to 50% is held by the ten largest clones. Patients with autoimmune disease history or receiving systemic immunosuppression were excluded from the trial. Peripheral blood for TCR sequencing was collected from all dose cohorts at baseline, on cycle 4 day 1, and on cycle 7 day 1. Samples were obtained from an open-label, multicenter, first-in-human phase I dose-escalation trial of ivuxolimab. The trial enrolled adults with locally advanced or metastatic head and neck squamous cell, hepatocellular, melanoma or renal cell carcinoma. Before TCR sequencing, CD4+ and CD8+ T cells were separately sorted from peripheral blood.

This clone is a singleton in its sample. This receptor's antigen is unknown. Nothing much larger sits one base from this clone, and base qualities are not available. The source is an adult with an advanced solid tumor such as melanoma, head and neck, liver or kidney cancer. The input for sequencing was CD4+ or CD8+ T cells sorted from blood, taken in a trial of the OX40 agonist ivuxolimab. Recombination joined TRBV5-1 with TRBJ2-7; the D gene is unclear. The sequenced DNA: TGCGCCAGCAGCTTGGATCCGGATAACTACGAGCAGTACTTC. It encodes CASSLDPDNYEQYF. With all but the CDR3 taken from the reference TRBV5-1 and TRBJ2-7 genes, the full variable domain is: KAGVTQTPRYLIKTRGQQVTLSCSPISGHRSVSWYQQTPGQGLQFLFEYFSETQRNKGNFPGRFSGRQFSNSRSEMNVSTLELGDSALYLCASSLDPDNYEQYFGPGTRLTVT.